This TCR beta chain came from a study of blood T cell repertoires in COVID-19. Whole-study context: Collection of acute and convalescent COVID-19 samples took place in the United States, Italy and Spain.

Looked up from germline, CDR1 is LGHNA and CDR2 is YNFKEQ. The CDR3 runs to 16 residues. The V end was cut by 1 base, the J end by 0 bases, with 10 bases between. Original analysis: Amplifying reference gene primers gave estimates of nucleated cell counts. The method was immunoSEQ multiplex PCR; TCRdb's version includes in-frame clones alone and lacks a portion of them. For V, J and clone size, that table is used; D and trimming come from the DNA. The sample gives 90,000 to 150,000 clones, 75% to 85% of which show up once; 9.5% to 13% is in the top ten. The sequence derives from a human donor in a cohort sampled during active COVID-19. This chain links TRBV4-2 with TRBJ1-3; no firm D call. Sequencing input: peripheral blood. DNA for the CDR3: TGTGCCAGCAGCCAAGCCGCGGTCATCTCTGGAAACACCATATATTTT. Encoded protein: CASSQAAVISGNTIYF.